This T cell receptor (beta chain) was found in a study of cytomegalovirus exposure and HLA in healthy donors. This CDR3 is 16 amino acids long. V lost 2 bases to trimming and J lost 7 bases, with 21 bases between them. Looked up from germline, CDR1 is ENHRY and CDR2 is SYGVKD. For this clone: Its target is unknown.

Although they were nominally healthy when sampled, donors likely had unrecorded immune exposures. Both 60 Vbeta primers and 13 Jbeta primers went into the PCR. Data came from immunoSEQ multiplex PCR; TCRdb stores just in-frame clones and leaves some out. The sample carries 170,000 or so clones, roughly 85% recorded once. Findings and caveats of the study: The study had only CMV serostatus as immune exposure information. Productive status was seen about 90% or about 30% of the time for most TCR beta V segments in an earlier analysis.

The chain employs TRBV10-3 and TRBJ2-7, with D possibly TRBD2 on 6 matching bases. This sequence originates from a woman in her thirties or forties in good health and CMV-seronegative. Input material: PBMCs. In DNA, the CDR3 is TGTGCCATCAGTGAGGGAAAGGGACTGGGGTTGAGGGAGCAGTACTTC. Translating it yields CAISEGKGLGLREQYF.